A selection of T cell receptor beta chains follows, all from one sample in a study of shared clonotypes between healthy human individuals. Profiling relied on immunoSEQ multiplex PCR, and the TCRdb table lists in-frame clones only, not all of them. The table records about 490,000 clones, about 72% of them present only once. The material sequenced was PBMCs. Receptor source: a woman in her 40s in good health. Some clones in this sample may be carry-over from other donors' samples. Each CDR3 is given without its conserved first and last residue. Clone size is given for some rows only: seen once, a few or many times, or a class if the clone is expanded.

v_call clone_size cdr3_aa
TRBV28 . ASSLGSTYGYT
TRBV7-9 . ASSLGQARTDTQY
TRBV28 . ASRRLAGYNEQF
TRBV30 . AWSFPETQY
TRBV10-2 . ASSEKGGRAYEQY
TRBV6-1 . ASSEAQGEGSEKLF
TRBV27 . ASSSHRSQPEQF
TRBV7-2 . ASSLSATSGIEKLF
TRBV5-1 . ASSHQGNDEKLF
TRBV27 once ASSLRAPSTDTQY
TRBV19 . ASSTTAQETQY
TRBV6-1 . ASSEGSYSNEKLF
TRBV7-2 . ASLGVDNEQF
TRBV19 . ASSQTRERVWDEQF
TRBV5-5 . ASSFDRDTEAF
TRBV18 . ASSPGGVTDTQY
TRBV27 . ASIVPNGPYEQY
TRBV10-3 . AISEEGQPNEKLF
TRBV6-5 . ASSYSLYEQY
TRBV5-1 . ASSLTSGSGDTQY
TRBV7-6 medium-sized ASSLRGPNEKLF
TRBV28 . ASSFYDRVGEKLF
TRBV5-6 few ASSPRDLEGTQY
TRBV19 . ASSIRIPGELF
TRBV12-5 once ASGYMGTGQETQY
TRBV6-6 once ASSYSQETQY
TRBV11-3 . ASSLAAGSGELF
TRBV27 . ASRNRESETQY
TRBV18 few ASSPPGGSNQPQH
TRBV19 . ASSMGRGTDTQY
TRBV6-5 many ASSYYKTGQQQY
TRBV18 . ASSPSPDTQY
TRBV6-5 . ASSSRAGRREQY
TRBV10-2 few ASSDSRATAGF
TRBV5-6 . ASSLRRIYGYT
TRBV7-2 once ASSLVYRDTGELF
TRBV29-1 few SVDGEGSYEQY
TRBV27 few ASSSTGTGSYEQY
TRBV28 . ASSTYRTNQPQH
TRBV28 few ATGDYGYT
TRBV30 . AQSSYNEQF
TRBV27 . ASSPSRNYGYT
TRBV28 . ASTVTSGAVGYT
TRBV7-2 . ASSLVGLGETQY
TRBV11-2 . ASRNQGADDYGYT
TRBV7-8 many ASSPRGPNQPQH
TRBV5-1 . ASSLAGYTNTGELF
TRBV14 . ASSQEGPPRDIQY
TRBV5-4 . ASKGLEINNEQF
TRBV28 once ASSPDAPGSGGELF